This record looks at one T cell receptor (beta chain) sequence and its context. The length of the CDR3 is 12 residues. In germline, CDR1 is SQVTM, CDR2 ANQGSEA. V shed 5 bases and J shed 4 bases, with 9 bases lying between them. The table came from immunoSEQ multiplex PCR; TCRdb's copy has only in-frame clones and leaves some out. The table includes 170,000 or so clones, roughly 94% detected once. These data come from a study of control samples from healthy donors and cancer patients. Sequencing was carried out using blood. V gene TRBV29-1 combines with J gene TRBJ2-1; D not certain. The receptor was derived from a woman in her thirties or forties in good health. CDR3 protein: CSVFVVYNEQFF. Here the CDR3 DNA reads TGCAGCGTTTTCGTAGTTTACAATGAGCAGTTCTTC.